Below, 20 T cell receptor beta chains from the same sample are listed, as sequenced in a study of cytomegalovirus exposure and HLA in healthy donors. The protocol was immunoSEQ multiplex PCR, while the TCRdb copy is restricted to in-frame clones and leaves out a portion. Here the sample spans some 330,000 clones, more than 80% being singletons. Sample: PBMCs. Receptor source: a woman younger than 35 in good health and CMV-seronegative.

The CDR3 DNA reads TGTGCCAGCACGTCCGCGGCAGGGCCGCGGAGCGGGGAGCTGTTTTTT. The encoded protein is CASTSAAGPRSGELFF. This chain links TRBV2 with TRBJ2-2; D is possibly TRBD1 (5 bases). V lost 7 bases and J 7 bases, leaving 22 bases between the germline ends. Per the germline V gene, CDR1 is SNHLY and CDR2 is FYNNEI. The length of the CDR3 is 16 residues.

The chain carries TRBV6-1 and TRBJ1-2; D possibly corresponds to TRBD1 (6 bases). V was cut by 2 bases and J by 2 bases, with 6 bases left in between. CDR1 MNHNS and CDR2 SASEGT come from the germline V gene. The CDR3 runs to 13 residues. This CDR3 is CASSETGNYGYTF. CDR3 DNA sequence: TGTGCCAGCAGTGAAACAGGGAACTATGGCTACACCTTC.

This clone was counted a single time. This chain links TRBV6-5 with TRBJ2-1; D is perhaps TRBD2 (5 bases). V was shortened by 0 bases and J by 8 bases, with 11 bases between the two germline ends. This CDR3 is 14 amino acids long. Germline V gene sequence: CDR1 MNHEY, CDR2 SVGAGI. CDR3 in amino acids: CASSYSGGGDEQFF. The CDR3, as DNA: TGTGCCAGCAGTTACTCTGGAGGTGGGGATGAGCAGTTCTTC.

This chain uses TRBV18 with TRBJ2-4; 8 bases agree with TRBD1. The CDR3 is 14 amino acids. Losses at the gene ends were 3 bases for V and 7 bases for J; bases not matched to a gene: 5. Germline V gene lookup returns CDR1 KGHSH and CDR2 LQKENI. CDR3 nucleotides: TGTGCCAGCTCACCGGACCGACAGGGGAACATTCAGTACTTC. It translates to CASSPDRQGNIQYF.

The chain couples TRBV7-9 to TRBJ1-2; 7 bases are a match to TRBD1. CDR1 SEHNR and CDR2 FQNEAQ come from the germline V gene (reference sequence). V dropped 5 bases and J dropped 8; count of bases not matched to a gene: 5. This CDR3 spans 12 amino acids. CDR3 sequence: CASSRDSPGYTF. Here the CDR3 DNA reads TGTGCCAGCAGCCGGGACAGTCCGGGCTACACCTTC.

CDR3 protein: CASSLVHGDEQYF. The CDR3 coding sequence is TGTGCCAGCAGCTTAGTTCACGGGGACGAGCAGTACTTC. The chain has TRBV7-6 and TRBJ2-7, with D possibly TRBD2 on 5 matching bases. Germline V gene data show CDR1 as SGHVS and CDR2 as FNYEAQ. CDR3 size: 13 residues. Trimming pared 1 base from V and 5 bases from J, leaving 9 bases between. Full variable domain (missing parts from reference TRBV7-6 and TRBJ2-7): GAGVSQSPRYKVTKRGQDVALRCDPISGHVSLYWYRQALGQGPEFLTYFNYEAQQDKSGLPNDRFSAERPEGSISTLTIQRTEQRDSAMYRCASSLVHGDEQYFGPGTRLTVT.

The table lists this clone with a few counts. The genes are TRBV6-1 and TRBJ1-1, with a weak D call TRBD1 (5 bases). Trimming left V 7 bases short and J 0 bases short, with 12 bases between. Germline CDR1 and CDR2: MNHNS and SASEGT. The CDR3 has 14 amino acids. The CDR3 protein is CASTWGTMNTEAFF. The CDR3 DNA reads TGTGCCAGCACCTGGGGCACCATGAACACTGAAGCTTTCTTT.

This clone was counted a single time. The chain uses TRBV25-1 and TRBJ2-2, with 8 bases fitting TRBD1. Germline CDR1 and CDR2: MGHDK and SYGVNS. This CDR3 has 15 amino acids. With V trimmed by 6 bases and J by 8 bases, 11 bases remained unmatched. CDR3 in amino acids: CASRPRTGYTGELFF. CDR3 coding DNA: TGTGCCAGCAGACCAAGGACAGGGTATACGGGGGAGCTGTTTTTT.

The genes are TRBV2 and TRBJ2-7; the D is unclear. Germline V CDR1 and CDR2: SNHLY, FYNNEI. The CDR3 consists of 13 residues. The V gene lost 8 bases and the J gene lost 0 bases, with 11 bases spanning the gap. In DNA, the CDR3 is TGTGCCAGCTCGCGCGGCTACTCCTACGAGCAGTACTTC. It codes for CASSRGYSYEQYF.

This clone was counted a single time. The J gene is TRBJ1-1, the V gene TRBV27; D gene unclear. Germline CDR1 is MNHEY and CDR2 is SMNVEV (reference sequence). Trimming shortened V by 3 bases and J by 1 base, and 21 bases separated the two germline ends. There are 18 residues in the CDR3. The CDR3 spells CASSFGPLILRANTEAFF. The DNA for the CDR3 is TGTGCCAGCAGTTTTGGGCCCCTAATTCTGCGAGCGAACACTGAAGCTTTCTTT.

The chain joins TRBV5-1 to TRBJ2-7, with D unresolved. V was shortened by 4 bases and J by 2 bases, with 16 bases between the two germline ends. This CDR3 region has 15 residues. CDR1 and CDR2 (germline): SGHRS, YFSETQ. The CDR3 protein is CASSASTVSPYEQYF. The CDR3 coding sequence is TGCGCCAGCAGCGCCTCGACTGTGTCCCCCTACGAGCAGTACTTC.

This chain uses TRBV6-5 with TRBJ2-7; 10 bases agree with TRBD1. After removal of 6 bases from V and 0 bases from J, the junction contained 5 bases not matched to a gene. The CDR3 spans 15 residues. Germline V gene sequence: CDR1 MNHEY, CDR2 SVGAGI. This chain's CDR3 is CASSFGQGDSYEQYF. The CDR3 DNA is TGTGCCAGCAGCTTCGGACAGGGGGACTCCTACGAGCAGTACTTC.

The chain has TRBV7-3 and TRBJ2-1; TRBD2 matches at 8 bases. From germline, CDR1 is SGHTA and CDR2 FQGTGA. The ends lost 1 base at V and 4 bases at J; junction bases unmatched: 6. The CDR3 consists of 16 residues. The CDR3, as DNA: TGTGCCAGCAGCTTAATCGGGCGGGAGGTGTACAATGAGCAGTTCTTC. Its protein is CASSLIGREVYNEQFF.

The rearrangement uses TRBV6-1 and TRBJ2-7; D might be TRBD2 (6 bases). The V and J ends lost 6 bases and 4 bases respectively, with 16 bases between them. From germline, CDR1 is MNHNS and CDR2 SASEGT. CDR3 length: 14 residues. CDR3 sequence reads: CASRASGTRYEQYF. The CDR3 nucleotides are TGTGCCAGCAGAGCCTCCGGGACTCGATACGAGCAGTACTTC.

The rearrangement joins TRBV6-1 to TRBJ2-1; 12 nucleotides agree with TRBD2. The length of the CDR3 is 13 residues. Per germline, CDR1 MNHNS and CDR2 SASEGT. V was pared by 6 bases and J by 8 bases, with 2 bases of the junction left unmatched. The CDR3 spells CASRLAGGYEQFF. For the CDR3, the DNA is TGTGCCAGCAGGCTAGCGGGAGGGTATGAGCAGTTCTTC.

The chain has TRBV7-8 and TRBJ2-7, with TRBD1 matching over 8 bases. CDR3 length: 17 residues. Germline lookup yields CDR1 SGHVS and CDR2 FQNEAQ. After removal of 2 bases from V and 5 bases from J, the junction contained 14 bases not matched to a gene. The CDR3 region has the DNA TGTGCCAGCAGCTTATACGGACAGGGAAGGCTTGGGCACGAGCAGTACTTC. Translation: CASSLYGQGRLGHEQYF.

This clone was recorded once. The chain couples TRBV4-1 to TRBJ2-1; D is possibly TRBD1 (6 bases). The ends were cut back, 2 bases at V and 2 bases at J, with 19 bases in the middle. The germline V gene has CDR1 MGHRA and CDR2 YSYEKL. The CDR3 has 18 amino acids. The CDR3 DNA reads TGCGCCAGCAGCCAACTATTATCCGGGACATCTCCCTACAATGAGCAGTTCTTC. Its protein is CASSQLLSGTSPYNEQFF.

The chain employs TRBV27 and TRBJ2-1; 8 nucleotides line up with TRBD2. In germline, CDR1 is MNHEY, CDR2 SMNVEV (reference sequence). The CDR3 loop spans 18 amino acids. Trimming removed 2 bases from V and 7 bases from J; junction bases left unmatched: 16. The CDR3 DNA is TGTGCCAGCAGTTTACAAATGATGACTAGCGAATTGGCAAATGAGCAGTTCTTC. It is translated as CASSLQMMTSELANEQFF.

The CDR3 DNA is TGTGCCATCAGTGAGGGCCCAGGGGATAGCAATCAGCCCCAGCATTTT. Amino acid sequence: CAISEGPGDSNQPQHF. The chain couples TRBV10-3 to TRBJ1-5, with D possibly being TRBD1 (6 bases). Germline lookup yields CDR1 ENHRY and CDR2 SYGVKD. The CDR3 is made up of 16 amino acids. The V gene lost 2 bases and the J gene lost 0 bases, with 11 bases spanning the gap.

This clone was seen only once. The chain is built from TRBV5-1 and TRBJ2-7; 7 nucleotides match TRBD2. Trimming at V came to 2 bases and at J to 2 bases, leaving 16 bases not matched to a gene. The germline CDR1 and CDR2 sequences are SGHRS and YFSETQ. The CDR3 is 18 residues long. The CDR3 protein is CASSLGLADIPLTYEQYF. The CDR3, as DNA: TGCGCCAGCAGCTTAGGGCTAGCGGATATCCCCCTTACCTACGAGCAGTACTTC.